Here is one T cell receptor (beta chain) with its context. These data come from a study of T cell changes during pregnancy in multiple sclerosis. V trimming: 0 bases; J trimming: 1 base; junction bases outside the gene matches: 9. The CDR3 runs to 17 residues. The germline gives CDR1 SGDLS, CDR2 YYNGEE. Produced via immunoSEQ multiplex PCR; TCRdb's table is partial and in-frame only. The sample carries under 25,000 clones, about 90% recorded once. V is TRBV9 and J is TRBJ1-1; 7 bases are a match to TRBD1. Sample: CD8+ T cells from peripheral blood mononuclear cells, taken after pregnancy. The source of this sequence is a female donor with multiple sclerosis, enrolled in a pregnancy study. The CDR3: CASSVEARGQTNTEAFF. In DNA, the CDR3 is TGTGCCAGCAGCGTAGAGGCCAGGGGACAGACGAACACTGAAGCTTTCTTT.